The clone carrying this TCR beta chain was counted at least ten times. Its target is unknown. The sample belongs to a study of T-cell memory formation after mild COVID-19. Study details: There were largely donor-specific TCR clusters. Study-wide results and limits: Cross-reactive memory seemingly joined, as some responding clones were found in pre-infection memory. Chiefly within CM and EM were the contracting CD4+ clones; CD8+ ones were within EMRA.

The CDR3 is 14 amino acids. CDR1 is GTSNPN, CDR2 SVGIG, per germline (reference sequence). V lost 0 bases and J 9 bases, leaving 17 bases between the germline ends. Constant-segment-primed 5'RACE gave TCR alpha and TCR beta cDNA libraries with sample barcodes and UMIs. TCRdb re-derived calls from the 5' RACE reads in MiXCR, one entry per CDR3 protein. The table lists 6,000 or so distinct CDR3 sequences, over 15% of them singletons, with 56% in the top ten. The chain employs TRBV30 and TRBJ1-1; the D gene is possibly TRBD1 (6 bases). Sequenced input: PBMCs or a T cell subset sorted from them (not recorded which). This TCR came from an adult woman who had mild COVID-19 (a few samples of this study predate the infection). Cell type and time point are not known. CDR3 protein: CAWSVFGSGTKAFF. Written as DNA, the CDR3 is TGTGCCTGGAGTGTATTCGGTTCAGGGACAAAAGCTTTCTTT.